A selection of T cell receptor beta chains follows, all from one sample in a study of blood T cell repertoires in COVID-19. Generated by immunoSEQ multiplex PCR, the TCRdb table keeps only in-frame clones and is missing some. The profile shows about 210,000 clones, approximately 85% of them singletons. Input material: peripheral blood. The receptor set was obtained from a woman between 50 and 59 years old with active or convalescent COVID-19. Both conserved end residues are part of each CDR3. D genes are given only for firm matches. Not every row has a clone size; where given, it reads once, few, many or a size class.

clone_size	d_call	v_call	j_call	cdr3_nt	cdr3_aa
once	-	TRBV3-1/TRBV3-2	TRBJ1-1	TGTGCCAGCACCCTCTCGGGGAATGAAGCTTTCTTT	CASTLSGNEAFF
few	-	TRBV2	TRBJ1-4	TGTGCCAGCAGTGGGGGGGGTCGTTCAACTAATGAAAAACTGTTTTTT	CASSGGGRSTNEKLFF
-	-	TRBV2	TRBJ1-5	TGTGCCAGCACAGGGGAGAATAGGAATCAGCCCCAGCATTTT	CASTGENRNQPQHF
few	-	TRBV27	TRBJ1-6	TGTGCCAGCAGTCCCTCCAAGCGGGGGAGGGGTTCACCCCTCCACTTT	CASSPSKRGRGSPLHF
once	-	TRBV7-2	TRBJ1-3	TGTGCCAGCAGCTTAGTTCAGGCAATAAACACCATATATTTT	CASSLVQAINTIYF
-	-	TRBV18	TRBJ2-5	TGTGCCAGCTCACCGGGGAGCGGGTCCTTCGAGACCCAGTACTTC	CASSPGSGSFETQYF
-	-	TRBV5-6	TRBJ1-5	TGTGCCAGCAGCTTATCTGGACTCCCGGGTCAGCCCCAGCATTTT	CASSLSGLPGQPQHF
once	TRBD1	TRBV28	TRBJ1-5	TGTGCCAGCAGAGGACAGGGGGCCTCAAGGGCCCAGCATTTT	CASRGQGASRAQHF
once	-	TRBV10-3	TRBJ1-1	TGTGCCATCAGTGTATCAGGGGCGAAACAGAACACTGAAGCTTTCTTT	CAISVSGAKQNTEAFF
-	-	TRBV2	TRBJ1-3	TGTGCCAGCAGGGCGGACAAAGGGGGCATATATTTT	CASRADKGGIYF
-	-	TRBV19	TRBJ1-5	TGTGCCAGTAGTATTTTCAAGGGGGGGAGGCAGCCCCAGCATTTT	CASSIFKGGRQPQHF
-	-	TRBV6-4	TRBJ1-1	TGTGCCAGCAGAGAACCAGGGGTCACTGAAGCTTTCTTT	CASREPGVTEAFF
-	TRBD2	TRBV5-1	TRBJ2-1	TGCGCCAGCAGGTACAGCGGGGGTAAGCAGTTCTTC	CASRYSGGKQFF
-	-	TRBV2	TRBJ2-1	TGTGCCAGCAGCGACACCTACAATGAGCAGTTCTTC	CASSDTYNEQFF
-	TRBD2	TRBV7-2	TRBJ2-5	TGTGCCAGCAGCTTAGACACGGGAGGAGAGACCCAGTACTTC	CASSLDTGGETQYF
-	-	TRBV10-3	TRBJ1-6	TGTGCCATCAGTGTGTCACTTACCCAATCACCCCTCCACTTT	CAISVSLTQSPLHF
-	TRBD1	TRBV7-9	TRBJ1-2	TGTGCCAGCAGACTGACAGGGGAGAACTATGGCTACACCTTC	CASRLTGENYGYTF
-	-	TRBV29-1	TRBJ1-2	TGCAGCGTGATACTCAACTATGGCTACACCTTC	CSVILNYGYTF
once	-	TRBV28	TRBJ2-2	TGTGCCAGCATACGGGGGACTTCGGGCACCGGGGAGCTGTTTTTT	CASIRGTSGTGELFF
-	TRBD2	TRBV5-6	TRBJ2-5	TGTGCCAGCAGCTTTTTAGGGACTAGCGGGAGAGAGACCCAGTACTTC	CASSFLGTSGRETQYF
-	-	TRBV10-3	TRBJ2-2	TGTGCCATCAGTGAATCAGGAAACACCGGGGAGCTGTTTTTT	CAISESGNTGELFF
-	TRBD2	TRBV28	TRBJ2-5	TGTGCCAGCAGTTTGGGGGGGAGTCAAGAGACCCAGTACTTC	CASSLGGSQETQYF
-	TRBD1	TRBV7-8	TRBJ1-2	TGTGCCAGCAGCTTCTCGACAGGGCTCCTCGGCTACACCTTC	CASSFSTGLLGYTF
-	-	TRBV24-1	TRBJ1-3	TGTGCCACCAGTGATTCACAGGGAACGGCTGGAAACACCATATATTTT	CATSDSQGTAGNTIYF
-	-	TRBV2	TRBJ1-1	TGTGCCAGCGAGCCCCCAGGTTGGACTGAAGCTTTCTTT	CASEPPGWTEAFF
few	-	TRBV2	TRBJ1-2	TGTGCCAGCAGGGAACCCACTAACTATGGCTACACCTTC	CASREPTNYGYTF
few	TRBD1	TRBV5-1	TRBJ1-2	TGCGCCAGCAGCCTAGTCCCGGGACAGGCAAACTATGGCTACACCTTC	CASSLVPGQANYGYTF
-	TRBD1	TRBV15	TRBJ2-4	TGTGCCACCAGCAGGGGGACAGGGGGAAACATTCAGTACTTC	CATSRGTGGNIQYF
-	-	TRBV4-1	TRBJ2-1	TGCGCCAGCAGCCGCCACGCTAGTGGATCCTACAATGAGCAGTTCTTC	CASSRHASGSYNEQFF
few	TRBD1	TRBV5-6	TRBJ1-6	TGTGCCAGCAGCTTGGGGACAGGCCATCCACCCCTCCACTTT	CASSLGTGHPPLHF
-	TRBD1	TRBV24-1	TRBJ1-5	TGTGCCACCAGTGAACCGACCGGGACAGGGGGCTCGGGGGCTCAGCCCCAGCATTTT	CATSEPTGTGGSGAQPQHF
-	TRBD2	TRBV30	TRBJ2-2	TGTGCCTGGGACCTAGCGGGGCCCGACACCGGGGAGCTGTTTTTT	CAWDLAGPDTGELFF
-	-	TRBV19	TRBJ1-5	TGTGCCAGTAACCCCAGGGGAGCACAGCCCCAGCATTTT	CASNPRGAQPQHF
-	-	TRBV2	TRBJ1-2	TGTGCCAGCAGTATTCAAGAGGTCAGGGGTCTCGGCTACACCTTC	CASSIQEVRGLGYTF
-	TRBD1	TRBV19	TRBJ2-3	TGTGCCACCACCAGACAGGGTGTCACAGATACGCAGTATTTT	CATTRQGVTDTQYF
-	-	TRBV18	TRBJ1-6	TGTGCCAGCTCACCCGCAGATACCTCACCCCTCCACTTT	CASSPADTSPLHF
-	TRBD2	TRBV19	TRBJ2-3	TGTGCCAGTACGTCTAGCGGGGGGAGCACAGATACGCAGTATTTT	CASTSSGGSTDTQYF
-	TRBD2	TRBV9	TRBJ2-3	TGTGCCAGCAGCGCGGGACTAGCGGGAGCAGATACGCAGTATTTT	CASSAGLAGADTQYF
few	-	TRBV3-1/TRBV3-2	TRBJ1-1	TGTGCCAGCAGCCAATATAGAGGGACACTTAACACTGAAGCTTTCTTT	CASSQYRGTLNTEAFF
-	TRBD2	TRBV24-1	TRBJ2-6	TGTGCCACCAGTGGGGGGAGGGGCTCCTCTGGGGCCAACGTCCTGACTTTC	CATSGGRGSSGANVLTF
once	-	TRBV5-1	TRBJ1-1	TGCGCCAGCAGCATTAGGACGGGGATGGGCACTGAAGCTTTCTTT	CASSIRTGMGTEAFF
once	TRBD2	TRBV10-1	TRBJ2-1	TGCGCCAGCAGCGCTGGGACTAGCGGGATGAGGTCTGAGCAGTTCTTC	CASSAGTSGMRSEQFF
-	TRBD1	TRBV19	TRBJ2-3	TGTGCCAGCCTTGACAGGGGGCGGGATACGCAGTATTTT	CASLDRGRDTQYF
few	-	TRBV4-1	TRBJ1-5	TGCGCCAGCAGCCAAGACGAGGGACAGCCCCAGCATTTT	CASSQDEGQPQHF
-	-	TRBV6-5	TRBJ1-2	TGTGCCACCGAGGGAGGGGGCTATGGCTACACCTTC	CATEGGGYGYTF
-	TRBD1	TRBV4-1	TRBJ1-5	TGCGCCAGCAGCCAAGATCAGGGGGCAGATCAGCCCCAGCATTTT	CASSQDQGADQPQHF
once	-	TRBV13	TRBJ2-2	TGTGCCAGCAGCACTACAGGGTACGGGGAGCTGTTTTTT	CASSTTGYGELFF
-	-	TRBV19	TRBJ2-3	TGTGCCAGTAGTATAGACCCTTCCAAGCGTACGCAGTATTTT	CASSIDPSKRTQYF
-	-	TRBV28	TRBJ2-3	TGTGCCAGCAGTTCTAGGGGGGGCCCAGATACGCAGTATTTT	CASSSRGGPDTQYF
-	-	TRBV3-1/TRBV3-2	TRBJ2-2	TGTGCCAGCAGCCAAGGACCCGGGGGAACCGGGGAGCTGTTTTTT	CASSQGPGGTGELFF
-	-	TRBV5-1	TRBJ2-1	TGCGCCAGCAGCCCCCTGGCGGAGGTGTACAATGAGCAGTTCTTC	CASSPLAEVYNEQFF